This note documents a single TCR beta chain sequence. Its antigen is undetermined. This beta chain was picked up by a library intended for alpha chains and is off target, so its count carries little meaning. The sample comes from a study of spatial heterogeneity in lung cancer. About the study: Fewer alpha-chain than beta-chain sequences were consistently detected.

V dropped 4 bases and J dropped 9 bases, with 24 bases sitting between them. Germline CDR1 and CDR2: SQVTM and ANQGSEA. This CDR3 has 15 amino acids. One entry per CDR3 protein results from TCRdb running MiXCR on the 5' RACE reads. This table has about 7,000 distinct CDR3 sequences, around 12% appearing once. The study's findings and limits: Counts that tracked tumor mutation counts were those of expanded intratumoral alpha and beta TCRs.

Time point reported: sample taken at primary tumor resection. Whole RNA was taken from tumor, nontumor lung or frozen PBMC; it was then sequenced unsorted. The chain has TRBV29-1 and TRBJ1-2; D remains unclear. This clonotype was obtained from a male donor with early-stage non-small cell lung cancer. The sequenced sample was lung tumor tissue, obtained at surgery. This chain's CDR3 is CSVGSNRVGGSSYTF. CDR3 DNA sequence: TGCAGCGTTGGCTCAAATCGAGTGGGAGGTTCAAGCTACACCTTC.